Listed here are 25 T cell receptor beta chains from one sample, sequenced in a study of Ad26.COV2.S vaccination and SARS-CoV-2 variants (dated by TCRdb to about 2021). Library method: the immunoSEQ multiplex PCR assay. This is the immuneACCESS table as TCRdb keeps it, with only in-frame sequences that have V and J called. A part of the clones is gone; compared with another copy, unresolved V genes explain less than half, and the rest is unexplained. Within this sample are 150,000 to 200,000 clones, with 70% to 90% of them counted one time only. The ten largest clones represent 5.5% to 6% of the sample. In light of the paper, this sample's time point label describes: individuals recovered from natural SARS-CoV-2 infection. This material consisted of peripheral blood, taken after recovery from COVID-19. Source of these receptors: a human donor who had recovered from COVID-19.

In this sample, this clone turned up once. The CDR3 reads CASSQELQGITGELFF. The CDR3 DNA reads as TGTGCCAGCAGCCAAGAACTACAGGGGATCACCGGGGAGCTGTTTTTT. The chain carries TRBV4-2 and TRBJ2-2, with 7 bases matching TRBD1. V shed 0 bases, J shed 4 bases, and the junction held 5 bases outside the gene matches. The CDR3 has 16 residues. Germline assignment: CDR1 LGHNA and CDR2 YNFKEQ.

The V gene is TRBV9, the J gene TRBJ2-7; D gene unclear. The CDR3 runs 15 residues. The germline V and J ends were trimmed by 4 bases and 2 bases, with 16 bases remaining between them. From germline, CDR1 is SGDLS and CDR2 YYNGEE. The CDR3 reads CASSPRVDFAYEQYF. The DNA for the CDR3 is TGTGCCAGCAGCCCCAGAGTAGACTTCGCCTACGAGCAGTACTTC. The full variable domain, its missing parts supplied by reference TRBV9 and TRBJ2-7, is DSGVTQTPKHLITATGQRVTLRCSPRSGDLSVYWYQQSLDQGLQFLIQYYNGEERAKGNILERFSAQQFPDLHSELNLSSLELGDSALYFCASSPRVDFAYEQYFGPGTRLTVT.

The chain employs TRBV7-8 and TRBJ2-7, with TRBD2 identical over 11 bases. J gave up 7 bases and V 1 base, and 6 bases lay outside the gene matches. Germline assignment: CDR1 SGHVS and CDR2 FQNEAQ. The CDR3 has 15 amino acids. In DNA form, the CDR3 reads TGTGCCAGCAGCTTAGAACTAGCGGGGGCCGGGGAGCAGTACTTC. Amino acid sequence: CASSLELAGAGEQYF.

This chain joins TRBV18 and TRBJ2-6; 9 bases line up with TRBD1. The trim removed 1 base at V and 2 bases at J, leaving 12 bases unmatched. This CDR3 is 20 amino acids long. Per the germline V gene, CDR1 is KGHSH and CDR2 is LQKENI. CDR3 DNA: TGTGCCAGCTCACCACTCCGGACGGGACAGGGAGGAGCTGGGGCCAACGTCCTGACTTTC. Protein sequence: CASSPLRTGQGGAGANVLTF.

The rearrangement links TRBV9 to TRBJ1-5; D is unclear. V was pared by 0 bases and J by 3 bases, with 10 bases between. The CDR3 is 15 residues long. Germline lookup yields CDR1 SGDLS and CDR2 YYNGEE. The CDR3 DNA reads as TGTGCCAGCAGCGTAGACCCGAACCCCAATCAGCCCCAGCATTTT. This codes for CASSVDPNPNQPQHF.

This clone was counted at least ten times. This chain connects TRBV2 to TRBJ2-3; no clear D gene. The germline V and J ends were trimmed by 3 bases and 5 bases, with 9 bases remaining between them. Germline V gene sequence: CDR1 SNHLY, CDR2 FYNNEI. The CDR3 consists of 13 residues. The CDR3, as DNA: TGTGCCAGCAGTGATAAGGGATTAGATACGCAGTATTTT. This sequence encodes CASSDKGLDTQYF.

The count of this clone is one. V gene TRBV7-9 combines with J gene TRBJ1-4; perhaps TRBD1 as D (5 bases). The CDR3 length is 15 residues. The germline V and J ends were trimmed by 2 bases and 2 bases, with 9 bases remaining between them. Germline V gene sequence: CDR1 SEHNR, CDR2 FQNEAQ (reference sequence). The CDR3 sequence is CASSLRGPTNEKLFF. The CDR3 coding sequence is TGTGCCAGCAGCTTACGGGGACCCACTAATGAAAAACTGTTTTTT. The entire variable domain, with the rest obtained from reference TRBV7-9 and TRBJ1-4, is as follows: DTGVSQNPRHKITKRGQNVTFRCDPISEHNRLYWYRQTLGQGPEFLTYFQNEAQLEKSRLLSDRFSAERPKGSFSTLEIQRTEQGDSAMYLCASSLRGPTNEKLFFGSGTQLSVL.

In this sample, this clone turned up once. V usage is TRBV20-1 and J usage is TRBJ2-2; 12 bases line up with TRBD1. Germline assignment: CDR1 DFQATT and CDR2 SNEGSKA (reference sequence). Losses at the gene ends were 3 bases for V and 3 bases for J; bases not matched to a gene: 5. This CDR3 contains 16 residues. This chain's CDR3 is CSASAGQGAHTGELFF. For the CDR3, the DNA is TGCAGTGCTAGTGCGGGACAGGGGGCACACACCGGGGAGCTGTTTTTT.

V is TRBV28 and J is TRBJ2-1; the D gene is possibly TRBD1 (5 bases). Germline loops: CDR1 MDHEN, CDR2 SYDVKM. Trimming shortened V by 5 bases and J by 0 bases, and 11 bases separated the two germline ends. CDR3 length equals 15 residues. This CDR3 is CASSLTDSSYNEQFF. DNA of the CDR3: TGTGCCAGCAGTCTGACAGATAGCTCCTACAATGAGCAGTTCTTC.

V and J are TRBV5-1 and TRBJ2-7; possibly TRBD2 for D (5 bases). The CDR3 loop spans 13 amino acids. Trimming pared 0 bases from V and 3 bases from J, leaving 7 bases between. From germline, CDR1 is SGHRS and CDR2 YFSETQ. CDR3 sequence (DNA): TGCGCCAGCAGCTTGGGACGGGACTACGAGCAGTACTTC. Its translation: CASSLGRDYEQYF.

The genes are TRBV24-1 and TRBJ2-3, with D perhaps TRBD2 (6 bases). Germline lookup yields CDR1 KGHDR and CDR2 SFDVKD. The length of the CDR3 is 15 residues. Trimming removed 4 bases at V and 6 bases at J, with 16 bases between. CDR3 sequence reads: CATSDPTRSADTQYF. Here the CDR3 DNA reads TGTGCCACCAGTGACCCGACTAGGTCAGCGGATACGCAGTATTTT.

The V call is TRBV14, the J call TRBJ1-2; TRBD1 matches at 7 bases. V lost 5 bases to trimming and J lost 8 bases; unmatched junction nucleotides: 8. The CDR3 runs 13 residues. CDR1 and CDR2 (germline): SGHDN, FVKESK. CDR3 bases: TGTGCCAGCAGCACAAGAATAGGGGGCGGCTACACCTTC. It yields the protein CASSTRIGGGYTF.

This rearrangement joins TRBV7-2 to TRBJ2-2; D remains unclear. The CDR3 is 15 amino acids. Germline CDR1 SGHTA, CDR2 FQGNSA. Trimming left V 3 bases short and J 0 bases short, with 8 bases between. The CDR3 sequence is CASSFTLTNTGELFF. CDR3 DNA sequence: TGTGCCAGCAGCTTTACATTGACGAACACCGGGGAGCTGTTTTTT.

The chain employs TRBV19 and TRBJ2-2; 16 nucleotides agree with TRBD2. The trim removed 5 bases at V and 6 bases at J, leaving 3 bases unmatched. The CDR3 is 16 amino acids. From germline, CDR1 is LNHDA and CDR2 SQIVND (reference sequence). Here the CDR3 DNA reads TGTGCCAGTAGTGTGGGACTAGCGGGGGGGCCCGGGGAGCTGTTTTTT. This gives the protein CASSVGLAGGPGELFF. The full variable domain, in which reference TRBV19 and TRBJ2-2 provide the parts outside the CDR3, is DGGITQSPKYLFRKEGQNVTLSCEQNLNHDAMYWYRQDPGQGLRLIYYSQIVNDFQKGDIAEGYSVSREKKESFPLTVTSAQKNPTAFYLCASSVGLAGGPGELFFGEGSRLTVL.

The CDR3 region is CASSFVDNEQFF. In nucleotides, the CDR3 is TGCGCCAGCAGCTTTGTGGACAATGAGCAGTTCTTC. V gene TRBV5-1 combines with J gene TRBJ2-1; D remains unclear. V was pared by 2 bases and J by 5 bases, with 5 bases between. Germline V CDR1 and CDR2: SGHRS, YFSETQ. This CDR3 region has 12 residues.

The gene calls are TRBV2 and TRBJ2-7; D not certain. CDR1 and CDR2 (germline): SNHLY, FYNNEI. The V gene lost 9 bases and the J gene lost 3 bases, with 18 bases spanning the gap. The CDR3 is made up of 14 amino acids. The CDR3 nucleotides read TGTGCCAGTAGCAAGGTAGTCTCTGGCTACGAGCAGTACTTC. Encoded protein: CASSKVVSGYEQYF. Combining the CDR3 with reference TRBV2 and TRBJ2-7 gives the whole variable domain EPEVTQTPSHQVTQMGQEVILRCVPISNHLYFYWYRQILGQKVEFLVSFYNNEISEKSEIFDDQFSVERPDGSNFTLKIRSTKLEDSAMYFCASSKVVSGYEQYFGPGTRLTVT.

This chain connects TRBV4-2 to TRBJ1-4, with D tentatively TRBD1 (5 bases). The length of the CDR3 is 15 residues. CDR1 is LGHNA, CDR2 YNFKEQ, per germline. Trimming took 0 bases from V and 7 from J, leaving 12 bases between them. CDR3 bases: TGTGCCAGCAGCCAAGATTGGCAGGGTGGTGAAAAACTGTTTTTT. Amino acids: CASSQDWQGGEKLFF.

The chain joins TRBV9 to TRBJ2-7; D unresolved. Per germline, CDR1 SGDLS and CDR2 YYNGEE. The CDR3 loop spans 14 amino acids. Trimming removed 4 bases from V and 4 bases from J, with 15 bases in between. The CDR3 protein is CASSHTQREYEQYF. Here the CDR3 DNA reads TGTGCCAGCAGCCACACCCAGCGCGAGTACGAGCAGTACTTC.

The chain combines TRBV25-1 with TRBJ2-5, with 11 bases lining up with TRBD2. CDR3 size: 16 residues. CDR1 is MGHDK, CDR2 SYGVNS, per germline. The J segment lost 5 bases and the V segment lost 5 bases, leaving 10 bases of the junction unmatched. The CDR3 DNA reads TGTGCCAGCAGTCCAGGGGGACTAGCGGTTCTGGAGACCCAGTACTTC. This encodes CASSPGGLAVLETQYF.

This chain joins TRBV7-6 and TRBJ1-3, with TRBD1 matching over 8 bases. The CDR3 has 17 residues. Germline trimming cut 1 base from V and 0 bases from J; bases unmatched to any gene: 5. Germline CDR1 is SGHVS and CDR2 is FNYEAQ. CDR3 DNA: TGTGCCAGCAGCTTAGAGGGACAGGTTTCCTCTGGAAACACCATATATTTT. Its protein is CASSLEGQVSSGNTIYF.

V usage is TRBV3-1 (or the pseudogene TRBV3-2) and J usage is TRBJ2-1; D remains unclear. The length of the CDR3 is 12 residues. CDR1 LGHDT and CDR2 YNNKEL come from the germline V gene (reference sequence). V lost 0 bases and J lost 10, with 7 bases in between. The CDR3 nucleotides are TGTGCCAGCAGCCAAGAGGTGGGGGAGCAGTTCTTC. Its translation: CASSQEVGEQFF.

The chain couples TRBV28 to TRBJ1-4, with 7 bases lining up with TRBD1. The CDR3 loop spans 13 amino acids. CDR1 MDHEN and CDR2 SYDVKM come from the germline V gene. The V segment lost 5 bases and the J segment 7 bases; nucleotides outside the gene matches: 4. The CDR3 DNA is TGTGCCAGCAGTCAAGGGGGCAGTGAAAAACTGTTTTTT. As protein: CASSQGGSEKLFF.

This sequence joins TRBV4-1 and TRBJ2-1; the D is unclear. Germline values: CDR1 MGHRA, CDR2 YSYEKL. This CDR3 contains 17 residues. V lost 0 bases, J lost 0 bases, and 12 bases lay in between. The CDR3 DNA reads as TGCGCCAGCAGCCAAGAAGGCAGGCTAAGCTCCTACAATGAGCAGTTCTTC. Protein product: CASSQEGRLSSYNEQFF.

This chain connects TRBV20-1 to TRBJ1-4; no firm D call. V was pared by 3 bases and J by 5 bases, with 7 bases between. Germline V lookup: CDR1 DFQATT, CDR2 SNEGSKA (reference sequence). The CDR3 sequence is 12 residues long. CDR3 region: CSASPENEKLFF. In DNA, the CDR3 is TGCAGTGCTAGTCCAGAAAATGAAAAACTGTTTTTT.

This clone was recorded a few times. The chain has TRBV5-1 and TRBJ2-3; 9 bases fit TRBD2. V was clipped by 3 bases and J by 2 bases; unmatched bases: 7. The CDR3 has 16 residues. From germline, CDR1 is SGHRS and CDR2 YFSETQ. CDR3: CASSSGLAGSTDTQYF. CDR3 DNA: TGCGCCAGCAGCTCCGGCCTAGCGGGGTCCACAGATACGCAGTATTTT.